These 5 T cell receptor beta chains were all obtained from the same sample, sequenced in a study of breast tumors, draining lymph nodes, adjacent tissues. TCRdb reanalysed the multiplex PCR reads using MiXCR and keeps one entry per CDR3 protein. The sample lists 150,000 or so distinct CDR3 sequences, 30% to 40% occurring once. Samples came from axillary lymph nodes draining the breast cancer. The sample comprised axillary lymph node tissue. The receptor source for this set is a female donor with breast cancer. Some clones in this sample may be carry-over from other donors' samples.

At least ten counts were recorded for this clonotype. This chain joins TRBV2 and TRBJ2-6; a possible D gene is TRBD1 (5 bases). V was clipped by 3 bases and J by 2 bases, with 8 bases between them. From germline, CDR1 is SNHLY and CDR2 FYNNEI. The CDR3 has 15 residues. CDR3: CASSDSGTGANVLTF. CDR3 nucleotides: TGTGCCAGCAGTGATTCAGGGACTGGGGCCAACGTCCTGACTTTC.

This clonotype was recorded at least ten times. The chain combines TRBV29-1 with TRBJ2-4, with a possible D match to TRBD2 (5 bases). Trimming took 0 bases from V and 6 from J, leaving 12 bases between them. The germline gives CDR1 SQVTM, CDR2 ANQGSEA. CDR3 length: 14 residues. CDR3 protein: CSVEDQAAGNIQYF. DNA for the CDR3: TGCAGCGTTGAAGACCAGGCGGCGGGAAACATTCAGTACTTC.

In its sample, this clonotype was seen once. The rearrangement uses TRBV4-1 and TRBJ2-3; no definite D call. Judging by the DNA end, TRBJ1-1 fits better; the J call may be wrong. There are 14 residues in the CDR3. Looked up from germline, CDR1 is MGHRA and CDR2 is YSYEKL. CDR3 sequence: CASSHLIGGMEAFF. The CDR3 DNA reads TGCGCCAGCAGCCATTTGATCGGAGGGATGGAAGCTTTCTTT.

Ten or more counts support this clonotype. The chain employs TRBV4-2 and TRBJ1-3; no definite D call. Germline V CDR1 and CDR2: LGHNA, YNFKEQ. The ends were cut back, 3 bases at V and 4 bases at J, with 7 bases in the middle. CDR3 length: 13 residues. The CDR3 here is CASSQGLGNTIYF. The CDR3 coding sequence is TGTGCCAGCAGCCAGGGGTTGGGAAACACCATATATTTT.

Details on this clonotype: A much larger clone lies one base from this, so it may be a read error. The CDR3 sequence is CASSLGSASYDEQFF. In DNA, the CDR3 is TGTGCCAGCAGCTTAGGTTCAGCTTCCTACGATGAGCAGTTCTTC. The chain couples TRBV11-3 to TRBJ2-1; D not resolved. Germline CDR1 reads SGHNT; CDR2 reads YENEEA. This CDR3 contains 15 residues.